This section outlines one TCR beta chain sequence together with its context. The antigen is undetermined. The assay was immunoSEQ multiplex PCR, and TCRdb's table has in-frame clones only and misses some. The sample contains over 50,000 clones, more than 70% of which appear only once. CD4+ T cells specific for antigen were expanded with viral peptide pools by the ViraFEST assay before sequencing. Culture proceeded for about ten days, and CD4+ T cells were then isolated. Each participant received a vaccine that was either BNT162b2 or mRNA-1273, given as two doses. Wells each received around 2.1 million PBMC, cultured with 10 IU/ml IL-2 and about 10 ug/ml peptides. The data were taken from a study of vaccination effects on CD4 cells after COVID-19. Broader study findings: Healthy vaccinees' vaccine-induced clones included only 1 of 255 that recognized common cold coronaviruses.

CDR1 is SEHNR, CDR2 FQNEAQ, per germline (reference sequence). The CDR3 is made up of 16 amino acids. The junction had 4 bases not matched to a gene; V was cut back by 3 bases and J by 0 bases. The V and J genes are TRBV7-9 and TRBJ1-3; TRBD1 aligns across 8 bases. This sample comprised CD4+ T cells from PBMCs cultured with HCoV-229E spike peptides, obtained after COVID-19 vaccination. This sequence originates from a human donor who received a COVID-19 vaccine. CDR3 DNA sequence: TGTGCCAGCAGCTTGGGACAGGATAGCTCTGGAAACACCATATATTTT. This encodes CASSLGQDSSGNTIYF.